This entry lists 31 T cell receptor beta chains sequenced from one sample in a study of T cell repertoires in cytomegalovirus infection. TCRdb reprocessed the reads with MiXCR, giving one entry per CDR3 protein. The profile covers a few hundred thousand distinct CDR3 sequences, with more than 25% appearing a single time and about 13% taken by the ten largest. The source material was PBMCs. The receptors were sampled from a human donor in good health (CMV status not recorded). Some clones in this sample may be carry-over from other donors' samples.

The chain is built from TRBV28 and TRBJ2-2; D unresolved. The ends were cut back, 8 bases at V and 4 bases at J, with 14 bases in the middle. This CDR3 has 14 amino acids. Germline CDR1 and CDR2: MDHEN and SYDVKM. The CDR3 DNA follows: TGTGCCAGCGCCCGGTCCAGATTCACCGGGGAGCTGTTTTTT. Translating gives CASARSRFTGELFF. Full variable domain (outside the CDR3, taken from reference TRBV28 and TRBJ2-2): DVKVTQSSRYLVKRTGEKVFLECVQDMDHENMFWYRQDPGLGLRLIYFSYDVKMKEKGDIPEGYSVSREKKERFSLILESASTNQTSMYLCASARSRFTGELFFGEGSRLTVL.

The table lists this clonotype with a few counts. The CDR3 here is CASSLAAGGYTGELFF. In DNA form, the CDR3 reads TGTGCCAGCAGCTTAGCAGCGGGAGGGTACACCGGGGAGCTGTTTTTT. The V call is TRBV7-2, the J call TRBJ2-2, with 10 bases aligning to TRBD2. CDR1 and CDR2 (germline): SGHTA, FQGNSA. The CDR3 totals 16 residues. Germline trimming cut 0 bases from V and 3 bases from J; bases unmatched to any gene: 1.

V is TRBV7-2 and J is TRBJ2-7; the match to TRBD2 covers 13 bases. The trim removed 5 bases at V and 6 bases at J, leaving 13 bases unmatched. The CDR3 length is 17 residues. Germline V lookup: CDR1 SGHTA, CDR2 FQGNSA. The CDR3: CASSRSGLAGVPGEQYF. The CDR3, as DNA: TGTGCCAGCAGCCGCTCAGGACTAGCGGGGGTGCCCGGCGAGCAGTACTTC.

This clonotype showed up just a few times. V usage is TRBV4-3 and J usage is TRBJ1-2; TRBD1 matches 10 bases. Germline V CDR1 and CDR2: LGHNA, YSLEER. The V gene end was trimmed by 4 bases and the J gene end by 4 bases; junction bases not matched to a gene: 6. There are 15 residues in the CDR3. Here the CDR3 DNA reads TGCGCCAGCAGCCGCACATGGGACAGGGGCTATGGCTACACCTTC. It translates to CASSRTWDRGYGYTF.

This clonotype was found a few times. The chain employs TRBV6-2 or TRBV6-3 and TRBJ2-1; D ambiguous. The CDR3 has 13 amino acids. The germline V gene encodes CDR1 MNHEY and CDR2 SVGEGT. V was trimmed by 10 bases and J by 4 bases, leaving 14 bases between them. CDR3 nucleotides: TGTGCCACCAAGGGTTGGCGGTACAATGAGCAGTTCTTC. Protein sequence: CATKGWRYNEQFF.

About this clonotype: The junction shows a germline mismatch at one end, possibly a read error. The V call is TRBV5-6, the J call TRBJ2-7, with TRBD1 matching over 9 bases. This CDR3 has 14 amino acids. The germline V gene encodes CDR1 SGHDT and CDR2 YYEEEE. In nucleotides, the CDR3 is TGTGCCAGCAGCTGGGACAGGGCTTGGGGCGAGCAGTGCTTC. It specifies CASSWDRAWGEQCF.

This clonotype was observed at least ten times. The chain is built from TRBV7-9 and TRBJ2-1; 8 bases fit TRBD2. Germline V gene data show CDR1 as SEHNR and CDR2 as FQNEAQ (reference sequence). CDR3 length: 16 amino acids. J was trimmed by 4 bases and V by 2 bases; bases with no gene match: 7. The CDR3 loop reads CASSLSGRAFYNEQFF. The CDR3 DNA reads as TGTGCCAGCAGCTTATCCGGGAGGGCCTTTTACAATGAGCAGTTCTTC.

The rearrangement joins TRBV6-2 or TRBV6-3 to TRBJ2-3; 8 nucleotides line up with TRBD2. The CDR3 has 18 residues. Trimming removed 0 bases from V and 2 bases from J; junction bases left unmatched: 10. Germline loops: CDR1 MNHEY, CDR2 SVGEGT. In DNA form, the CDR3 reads TGTGCCAGCAGTTACTCGAGGCCGGGAGGGTACTCCACAGATACGCAGTATTTT. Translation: CASSYSRPGGYSTDTQYF.

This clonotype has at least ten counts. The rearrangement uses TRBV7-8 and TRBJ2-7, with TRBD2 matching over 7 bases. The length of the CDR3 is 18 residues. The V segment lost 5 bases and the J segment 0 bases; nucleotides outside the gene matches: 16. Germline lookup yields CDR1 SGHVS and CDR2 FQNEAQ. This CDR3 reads CASSNGGGPGVGSYEQYV. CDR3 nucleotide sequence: TGTGCCAGCAGCAATGGGGGGGGTCCGGGAGTAGGCTCCTACGAGCAGTACGTC.

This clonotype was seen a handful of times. The CDR3 DNA reads as TGCAGTGCTAGAGTCGAGCTAGGGTATGGCTACACCTTC. It is translated as CSARVELGYGYTF. J is TRBJ1-2 and V is TRBV20-1; no firm D call. The CDR3 spans 13 residues. V gave up 1 base and J gave up 5 bases, with 11 bases separating them. The germline V gene encodes CDR1 DFQATT and CDR2 SNEGSKA (reference sequence).

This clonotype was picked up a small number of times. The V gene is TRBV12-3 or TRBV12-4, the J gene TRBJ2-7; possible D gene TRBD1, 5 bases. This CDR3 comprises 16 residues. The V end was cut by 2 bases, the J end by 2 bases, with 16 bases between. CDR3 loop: CASSLRAAGIPYEQYF. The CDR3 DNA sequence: TGTGCCAGCAGTTTAAGGGCGGCAGGGATTCCCTACGAGCAGTACTTC.

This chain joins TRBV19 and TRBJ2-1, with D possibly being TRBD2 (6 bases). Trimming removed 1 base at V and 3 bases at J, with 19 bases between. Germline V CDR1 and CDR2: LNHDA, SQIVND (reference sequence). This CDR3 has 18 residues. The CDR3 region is CASSIVGVTSHLYNEQFF. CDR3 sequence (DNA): TGTGCCAGTAGTATAGTAGGGGTGACTAGTCACCTCTACAATGAGCAGTTCTTC.

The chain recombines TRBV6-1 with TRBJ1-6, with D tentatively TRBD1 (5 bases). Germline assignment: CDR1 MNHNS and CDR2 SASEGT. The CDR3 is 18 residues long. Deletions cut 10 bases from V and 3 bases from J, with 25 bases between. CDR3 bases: TGTGCCACCCGTGGAGGGTCGGACACCTTTTTCTATAATTCACCCCTCCACTTT. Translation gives CATRGGSDTFFYNSPLHF.

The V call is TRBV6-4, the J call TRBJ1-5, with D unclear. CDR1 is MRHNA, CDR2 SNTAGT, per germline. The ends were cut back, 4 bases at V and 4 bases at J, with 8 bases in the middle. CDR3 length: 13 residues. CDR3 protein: CASSVDRNQPQHF. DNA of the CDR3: TGTGCCAGCAGTGTGGACCGTAATCAGCCCCAGCATTTT.

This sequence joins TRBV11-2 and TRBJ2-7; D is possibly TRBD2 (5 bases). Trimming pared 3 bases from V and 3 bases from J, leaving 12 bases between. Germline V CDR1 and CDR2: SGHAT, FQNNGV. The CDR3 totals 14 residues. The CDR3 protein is CASSFGLGIYEQYV. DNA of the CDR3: TGTGCCAGCAGCTTTGGACTGGGGATCTACGAGCAGTACGTC.

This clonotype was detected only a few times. The CDR3: CASGLGGSGSYEQYF. The CDR3 region has the DNA TGTGCTAGTGGTTTGGGGGGTAGCGGCTCCTACGAGCAGTACTTC. The rearrangement joins TRBV12-5 to TRBJ2-7; perhaps TRBD2 as D (6 bases). The CDR3 has 15 amino acids. CDR1 is LGHNT, CDR2 FRNRAP, per germline. Trimming cost V 1 base and J 0 bases, with 10 bases left between them.

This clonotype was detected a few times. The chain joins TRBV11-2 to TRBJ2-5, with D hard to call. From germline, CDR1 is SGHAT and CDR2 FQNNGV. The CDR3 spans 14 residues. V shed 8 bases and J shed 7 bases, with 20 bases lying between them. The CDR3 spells CASSEIRALRTQYF. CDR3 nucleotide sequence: TGTGCCAGCTCTGAAATTAGGGCCCTGAGGACCCAGTACTTC.

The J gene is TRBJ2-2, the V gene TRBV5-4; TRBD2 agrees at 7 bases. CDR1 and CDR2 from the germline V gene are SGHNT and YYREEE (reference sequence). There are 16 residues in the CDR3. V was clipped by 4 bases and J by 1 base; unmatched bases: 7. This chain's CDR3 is CASSDVAGLNTGELFF. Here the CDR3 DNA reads TGTGCCAGCAGCGATGTAGCGGGCCTGAACACCGGGGAGCTGTTTTTT.

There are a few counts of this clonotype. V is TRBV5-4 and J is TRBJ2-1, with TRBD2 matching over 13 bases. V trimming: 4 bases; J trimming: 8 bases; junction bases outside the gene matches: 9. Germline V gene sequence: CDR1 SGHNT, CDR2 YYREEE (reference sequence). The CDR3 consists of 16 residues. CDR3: CASSVTGTSGTDEQFF. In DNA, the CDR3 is TGTGCCAGCAGCGTGACCGGGACTAGCGGGACTGATGAGCAGTTCTTC. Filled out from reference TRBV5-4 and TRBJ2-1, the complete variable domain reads ETGVTQSPTHLIKTRGQQVTLRCSSQSGHNTVSWYQQALGQGPQFIFQYYREEENGRGNFPPRFSGLQFPNYSSELNVNALELDDSALYLCASSVTGTSGTDEQFFGPGTRLTVL.

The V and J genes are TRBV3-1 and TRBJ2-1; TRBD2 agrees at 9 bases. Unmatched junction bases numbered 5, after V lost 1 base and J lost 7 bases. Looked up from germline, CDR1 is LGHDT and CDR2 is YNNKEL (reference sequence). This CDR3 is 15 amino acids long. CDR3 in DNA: TGTGCCAGCAGCCAAGGACTAGCGGATGGAAATGAGCAGTTCTTC. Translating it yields CASSQGLADGNEQFF.

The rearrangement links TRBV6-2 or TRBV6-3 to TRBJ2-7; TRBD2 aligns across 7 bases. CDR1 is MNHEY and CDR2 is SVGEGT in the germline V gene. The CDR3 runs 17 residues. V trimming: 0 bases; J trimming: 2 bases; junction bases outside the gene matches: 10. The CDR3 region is CASSYSSSSGDPYEQYV. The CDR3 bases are TGTGCCAGCAGTTACTCGAGCTCTAGCGGAGACCCCTACGAGCAGTACGTC.

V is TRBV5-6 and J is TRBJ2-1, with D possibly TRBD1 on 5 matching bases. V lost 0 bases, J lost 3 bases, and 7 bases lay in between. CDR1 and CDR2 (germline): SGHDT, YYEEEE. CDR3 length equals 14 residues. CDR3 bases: TGTGCCAGCAGCTTGGGCGGACACTACAATGAGCAGTTCTTC. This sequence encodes CASSLGGHYNEQFF.

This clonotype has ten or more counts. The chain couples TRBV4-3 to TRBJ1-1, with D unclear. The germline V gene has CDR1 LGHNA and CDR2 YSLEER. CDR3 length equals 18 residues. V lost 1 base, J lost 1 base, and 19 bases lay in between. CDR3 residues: CASSQALGGLIGNTEAFF. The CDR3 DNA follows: TGCGCCAGCAGCCAAGCTTTGGGCGGTCTCATAGGGAACACTGAAGCTTTCTTT.

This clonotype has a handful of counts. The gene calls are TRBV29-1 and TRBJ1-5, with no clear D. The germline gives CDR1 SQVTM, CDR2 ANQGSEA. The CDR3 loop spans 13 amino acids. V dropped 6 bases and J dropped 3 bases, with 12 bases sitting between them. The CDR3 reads CSVLPGVNQPQHF. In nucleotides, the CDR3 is TGCAGCGTCCTACCGGGAGTCAATCAGCCCCAGCATTTT. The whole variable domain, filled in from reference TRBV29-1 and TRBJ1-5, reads SAVISQKPSRDICQRGTSLTIQCQVDSQVTMMFWYRQQPGQSLTLIATANQGSEATYESGFVIDKFPISRPNLTFSTLTVSNMSPEDSSIYLCSVLPGVNQPQHFGDGTRLSIL.

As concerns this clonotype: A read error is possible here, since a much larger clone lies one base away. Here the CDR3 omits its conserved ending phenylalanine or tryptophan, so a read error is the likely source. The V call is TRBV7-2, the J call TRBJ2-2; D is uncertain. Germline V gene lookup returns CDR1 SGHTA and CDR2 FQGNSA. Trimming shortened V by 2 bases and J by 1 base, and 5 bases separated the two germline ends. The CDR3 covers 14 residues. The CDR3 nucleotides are TGTGCCAGCAGCTTAAATGTGAACACCGGGGAGCTGTTTTCT. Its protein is CASSLNVNTGELFS.

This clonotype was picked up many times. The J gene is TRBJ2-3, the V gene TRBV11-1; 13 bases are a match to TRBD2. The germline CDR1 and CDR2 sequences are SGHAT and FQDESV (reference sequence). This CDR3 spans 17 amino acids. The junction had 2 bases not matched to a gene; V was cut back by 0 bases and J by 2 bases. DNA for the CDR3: TGTGCCAGCAGCTTAGCTGGACTAGCGGGGGTCACAGATACGCAGTATTTT. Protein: CASSLAGLAGVTDTQYF.

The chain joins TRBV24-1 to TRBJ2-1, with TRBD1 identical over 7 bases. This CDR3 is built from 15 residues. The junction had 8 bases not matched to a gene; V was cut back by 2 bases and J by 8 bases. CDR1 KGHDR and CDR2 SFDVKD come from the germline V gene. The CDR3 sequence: CATSDSRRGQDEQFF. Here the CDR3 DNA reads TGTGCCACCAGTGATTCCCGAAGGGGGCAAGATGAGCAGTTCTTC.

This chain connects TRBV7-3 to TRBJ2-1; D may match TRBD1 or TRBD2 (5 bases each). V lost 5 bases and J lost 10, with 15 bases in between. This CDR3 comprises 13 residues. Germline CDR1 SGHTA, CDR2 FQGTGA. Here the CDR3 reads CASSITGPGEQFF. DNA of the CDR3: TGTGCCAGCAGCATTACAGGACCGGGAGAGCAGTTCTTC.

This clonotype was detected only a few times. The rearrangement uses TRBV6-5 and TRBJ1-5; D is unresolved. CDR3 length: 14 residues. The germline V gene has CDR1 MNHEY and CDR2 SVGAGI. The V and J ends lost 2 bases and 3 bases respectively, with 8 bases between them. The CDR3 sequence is CASSYLGSNQPQHF. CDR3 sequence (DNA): TGTGCCAGCAGTTACCTTGGTTCCAATCAGCCCCAGCATTTT.

The CDR3 loop reads CASSHGQNSGNTIYF. The CDR3 nucleotides read TGTGCCAGCAGCCACGGACAAAACTCTGGAAACACCATATATTTT. The gene calls are TRBV7-4 and TRBJ1-3; tentative D call: TRBD1 (5 bases). The germline CDR1 and CDR2 sequences are SGHVT and SQSDAQ. V was pared by 5 bases and J by 0 bases, with 11 bases between. The CDR3 is made up of 15 amino acids.

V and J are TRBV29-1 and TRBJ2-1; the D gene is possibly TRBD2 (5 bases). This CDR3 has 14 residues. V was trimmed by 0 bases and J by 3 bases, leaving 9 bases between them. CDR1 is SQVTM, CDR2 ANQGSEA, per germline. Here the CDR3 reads CSVEDSDGYNEQFF. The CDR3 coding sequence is TGCAGCGTTGAAGATAGCGACGGCTACAATGAGCAGTTCTTC.